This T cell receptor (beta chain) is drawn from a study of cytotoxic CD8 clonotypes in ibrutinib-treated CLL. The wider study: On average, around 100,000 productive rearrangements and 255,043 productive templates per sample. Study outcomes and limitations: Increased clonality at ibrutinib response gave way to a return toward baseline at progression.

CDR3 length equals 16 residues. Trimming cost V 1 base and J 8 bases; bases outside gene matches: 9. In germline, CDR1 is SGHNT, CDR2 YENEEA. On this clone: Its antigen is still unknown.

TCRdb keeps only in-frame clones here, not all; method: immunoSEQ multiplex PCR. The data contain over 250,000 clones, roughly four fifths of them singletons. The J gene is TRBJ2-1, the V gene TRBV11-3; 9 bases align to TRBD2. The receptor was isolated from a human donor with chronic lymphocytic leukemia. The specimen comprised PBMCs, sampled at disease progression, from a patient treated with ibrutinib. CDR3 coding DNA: TGTGCCAGCAGCTTAGTGGCGGGTAGCGGGGGTGATGAGCAGTTCTTC. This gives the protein CASSLVAGSGGDEQFF.